One T cell receptor (beta chain) is described in this entry. The antigen is not known. This entry is derived from a study of cytomegalovirus exposure and HLA in healthy donors. The PCR ran on 60 Vbeta and 13 Jbeta primers. Repertoires were generated with immunoSEQ multiplex PCR, while TCRdb's copy carries only in-frame clones and drops some. Of 18,000 or so clones in the sample, 75% are singletons; the top ten hold roughly 3.5%. This CDR3 spans 14 amino acids. V was cut by 7 bases and J by 4 bases, with 16 bases left in between. Germline V gene lookup returns CDR1 MNHEY and CDR2 SVGAGI. Notes on the study in general: In terms of immune exposure information, only CMV serostatus was available. Rarity marked most TCR sequences, yet some public TCRs occurred in many donors. The authors confirmed in vitro that a few CMV-associated chains were specific for CMV antigens.

This chain uses TRBV6-5 with TRBJ1-1, with D perhaps matching TRBD1 (5 bases). The sequence was obtained from a man aged 18 to 35 in good health and CMV-seronegative. The sequenced material came from PBMCs. The CDR3 coding sequence is TGTGCCAGCATTGCGCCGGGGGGTAGCACTGAAGCTTTCTTT. Protein sequence: CASIAPGGSTEAFF.